The sequence of this T cell receptor beta chain was determined in a study of shared clonotypes between healthy human individuals. Whole-study findings and limits: Generation probabilities were higher for clonotypes shared across all four sorted-subset donors than for unshared ones. Clonotype sharing among donors, it was expected, would be affected by sequencing depth. Naive subsets generally exceeded memory subsets in estimated richness. With a handful of donors compared, 5% to 5.5% of naive CD4 clonotypes were shared.

On this clone itself: Its matching antigen is unknown.

Measured with immunoSEQ multiplex PCR; TCRdb has only the in-frame clones, and not every one. This table has about 2.3 million clones, about nine tenths appearing once. The CDR3 totals 16 residues. Trimming cost V 4 bases and J 1 base; bases outside gene matches: 7. Germline V gives CDR1 SEHNR, CDR2 FQNEAQ (reference sequence). The receptor was isolated from a young man in good health. Some clones in this sample may be carry-over from other donors' samples. Sequenced input: naive CD4+ T cells from PBMCs. Noted subset: CD45RA+ positively selected. The genes are TRBV7-9 and TRBJ2-1, with 7 nucleotides matching TRBD1. The chain's CDR3 is CASSSNRGRSYNEQFF. The CDR3 coding sequence is TGTGCCAGCAGCTCCAACAGGGGAAGGTCCTACAATGAGCAGTTCTTC.